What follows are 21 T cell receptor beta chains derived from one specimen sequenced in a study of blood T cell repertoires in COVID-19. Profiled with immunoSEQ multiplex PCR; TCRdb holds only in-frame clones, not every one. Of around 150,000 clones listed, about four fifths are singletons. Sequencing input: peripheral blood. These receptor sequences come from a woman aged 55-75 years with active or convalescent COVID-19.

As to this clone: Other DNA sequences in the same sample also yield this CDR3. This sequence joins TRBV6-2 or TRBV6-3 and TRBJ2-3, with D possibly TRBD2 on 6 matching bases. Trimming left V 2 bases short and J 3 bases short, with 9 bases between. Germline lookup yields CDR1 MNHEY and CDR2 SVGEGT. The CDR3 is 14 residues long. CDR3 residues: CASSYGGITDTQYF. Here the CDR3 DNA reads TGTGCCAGCAGTTACGGCGGGATAACAGATACGCAGTATTTT.

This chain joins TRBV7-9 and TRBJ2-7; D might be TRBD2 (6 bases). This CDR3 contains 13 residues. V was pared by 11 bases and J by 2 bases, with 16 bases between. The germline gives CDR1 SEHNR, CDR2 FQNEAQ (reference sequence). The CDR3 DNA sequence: TGTGCCGCACCCCCGCGGGGTACCTACGAGCAGTACGTC. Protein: CAAPPRGTYEQYV.

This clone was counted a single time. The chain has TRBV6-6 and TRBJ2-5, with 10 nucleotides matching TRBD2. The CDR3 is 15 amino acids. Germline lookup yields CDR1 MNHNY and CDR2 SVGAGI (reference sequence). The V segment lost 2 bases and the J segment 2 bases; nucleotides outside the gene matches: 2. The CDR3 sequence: CASSYSGGAQETQYF. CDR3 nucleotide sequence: TGTGCCAGCAGTTACAGCGGGGGGGCTCAAGAGACCCAGTACTTC.

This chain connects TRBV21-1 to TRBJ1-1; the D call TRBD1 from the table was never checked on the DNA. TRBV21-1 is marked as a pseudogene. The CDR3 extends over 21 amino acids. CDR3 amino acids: CASSKRRWSSQDNIGNTEAFF. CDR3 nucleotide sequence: TGTGCCAGCAGCAAAAGGCGGTGGAGTTCCCAGGACAACATTGGGAACACTGAAGCTTTCTTT.

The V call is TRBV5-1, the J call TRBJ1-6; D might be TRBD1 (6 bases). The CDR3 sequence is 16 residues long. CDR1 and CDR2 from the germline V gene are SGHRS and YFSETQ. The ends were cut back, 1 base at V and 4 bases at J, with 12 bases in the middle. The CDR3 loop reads CASSLRGGRYNSPLHF. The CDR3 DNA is TGCGCCAGCAGCTTGAGGGGGGGCCGGTATAATTCACCCCTCCACTTT.

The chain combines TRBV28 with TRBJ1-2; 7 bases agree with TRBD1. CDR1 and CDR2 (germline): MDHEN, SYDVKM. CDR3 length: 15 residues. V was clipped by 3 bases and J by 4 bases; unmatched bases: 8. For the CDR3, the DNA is TGTGCCAGCAGTTTCCCAGGGGCAGGGGGCTATGGCTACACCTTC. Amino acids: CASSFPGAGGYGYTF.

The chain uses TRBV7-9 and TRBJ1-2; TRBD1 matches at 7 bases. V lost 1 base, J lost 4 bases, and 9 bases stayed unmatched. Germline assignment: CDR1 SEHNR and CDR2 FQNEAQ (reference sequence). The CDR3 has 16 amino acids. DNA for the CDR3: TGTGCCAGCAGCTTAGGGGACAGCCTTGGCAGCTATGGCTACACCTTC. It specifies CASSLGDSLGSYGYTF.

CDR3 bases: TGTGCCAGCAGTGTCAAAACTGAAGCTTTCTTT. It specifies CASSVKTEAFF. J is TRBJ1-1 and V is TRBV2; D remains unclear. The V end lost 4 bases, the J end lost 5 bases, and 5 bases lay between the germline ends. Germline CDR1 is SNHLY and CDR2 is FYNNEI. The CDR3 is 11 residues long.

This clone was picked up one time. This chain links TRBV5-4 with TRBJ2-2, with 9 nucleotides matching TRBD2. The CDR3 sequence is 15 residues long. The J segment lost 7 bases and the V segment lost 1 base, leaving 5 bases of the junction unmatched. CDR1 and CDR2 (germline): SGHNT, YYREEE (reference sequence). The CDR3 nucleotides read TGTGCCAGCAGCTTGTTGAGCGGGAGGATCGGGGAGCTGTTTTTT. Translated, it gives CASSLLSGRIGELFF. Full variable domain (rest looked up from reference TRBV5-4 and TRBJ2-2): ETGVTQSPTHLIKTRGQQVTLRCSSQSGHNTVSWYQQALGQGPQFIFQYYREEENGRGNFPPRFSGLQFPNYSSELNVNALELDDSALYLCASSLLSGRIGELFFGEGSRLTVL.

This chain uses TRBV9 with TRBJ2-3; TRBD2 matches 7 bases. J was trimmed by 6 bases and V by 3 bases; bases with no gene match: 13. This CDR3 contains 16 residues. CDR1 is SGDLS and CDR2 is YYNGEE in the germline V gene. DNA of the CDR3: TGTGCCAGCAGCGAGGAGGGTTTGGGGAGGGCGGATACGCAGTATTTT. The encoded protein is CASSEEGLGRADTQYF.

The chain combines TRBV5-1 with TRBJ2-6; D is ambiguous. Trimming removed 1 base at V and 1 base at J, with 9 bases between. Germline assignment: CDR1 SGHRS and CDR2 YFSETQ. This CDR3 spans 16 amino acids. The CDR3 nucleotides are TGCGCCAGCAGCTTGCTCGGGTTATCTGGGGCCAACGTCCTGACTTTC. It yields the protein CASSLLGLSGANVLTF.

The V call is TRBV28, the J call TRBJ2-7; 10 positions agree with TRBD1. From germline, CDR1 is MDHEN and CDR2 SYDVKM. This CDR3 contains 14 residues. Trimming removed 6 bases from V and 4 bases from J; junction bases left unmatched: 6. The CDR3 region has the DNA TGTGCCAGCAGATGGGGACAGGGGCCGTACGAGCAGTACTTC. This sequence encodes CASRWGQGPYEQYF.

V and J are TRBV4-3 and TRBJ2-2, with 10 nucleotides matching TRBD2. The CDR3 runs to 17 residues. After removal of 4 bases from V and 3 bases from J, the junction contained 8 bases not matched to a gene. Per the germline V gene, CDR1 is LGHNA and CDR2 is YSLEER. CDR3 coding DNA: TGCGCCAGCAGCCCGATAGGGCTAGCGGGAGACACCGGGGAGCTGTTTTTT. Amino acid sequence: CASSPIGLAGDTGELFF.

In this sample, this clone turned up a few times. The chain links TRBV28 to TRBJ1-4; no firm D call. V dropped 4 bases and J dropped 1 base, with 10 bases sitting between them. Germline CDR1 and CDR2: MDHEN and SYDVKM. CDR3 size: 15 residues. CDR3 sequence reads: CASSSPRETNEKLFF. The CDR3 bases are TGTGCCAGCAGTTCCCCTCGGGAAACTAATGAAAAACTGTTTTTT.

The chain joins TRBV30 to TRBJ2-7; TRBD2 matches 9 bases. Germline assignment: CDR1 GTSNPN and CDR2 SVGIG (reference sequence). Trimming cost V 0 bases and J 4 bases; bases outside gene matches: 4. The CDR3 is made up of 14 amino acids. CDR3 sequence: CAWSVVAGEYEQYF. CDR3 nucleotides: TGTGCCTGGAGTGTGGTAGCGGGAGAATACGAGCAGTACTTC.

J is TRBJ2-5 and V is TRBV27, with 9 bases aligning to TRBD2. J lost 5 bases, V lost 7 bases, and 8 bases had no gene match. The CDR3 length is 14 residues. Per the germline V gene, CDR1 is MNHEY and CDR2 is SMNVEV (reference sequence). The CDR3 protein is CASIGRGGVETQYF. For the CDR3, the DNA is TGTGCCAGCATCGGGCGGGGGGGCGTTGAGACCCAGTACTTC.

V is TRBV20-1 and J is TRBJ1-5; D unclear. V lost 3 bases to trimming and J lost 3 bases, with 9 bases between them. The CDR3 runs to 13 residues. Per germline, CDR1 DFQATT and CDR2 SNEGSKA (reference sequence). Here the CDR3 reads CSASLQYNQPQHF. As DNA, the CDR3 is TGCAGTGCTAGTTTGCAGTACAATCAGCCCCAGCATTTT.

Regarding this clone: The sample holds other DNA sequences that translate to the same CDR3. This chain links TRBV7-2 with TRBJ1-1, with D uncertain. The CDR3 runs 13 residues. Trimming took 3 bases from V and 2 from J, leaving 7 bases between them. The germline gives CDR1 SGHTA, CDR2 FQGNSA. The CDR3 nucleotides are TGTGCCAGCAGCTTCTCGGTTAACACTGAAGCTTTCTTT. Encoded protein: CASSFSVNTEAFF.

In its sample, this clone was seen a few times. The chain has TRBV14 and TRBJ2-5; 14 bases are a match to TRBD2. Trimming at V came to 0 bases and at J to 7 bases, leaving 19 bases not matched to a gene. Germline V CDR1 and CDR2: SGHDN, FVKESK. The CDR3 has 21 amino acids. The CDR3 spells CASSQDSYRGLAGVPLLTQYF. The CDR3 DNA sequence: TGTGCCAGCAGCCAAGATTCATATCGGGGACTAGCGGGGGTCCCTCTACTGACCCAGTACTTC.

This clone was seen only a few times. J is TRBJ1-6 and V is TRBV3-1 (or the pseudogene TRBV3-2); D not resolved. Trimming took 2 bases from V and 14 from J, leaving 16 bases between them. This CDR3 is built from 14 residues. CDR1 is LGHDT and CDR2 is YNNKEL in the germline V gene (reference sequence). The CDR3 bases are TGTGCCAGCAGCCAATCCGGGTCTGGTTCCTCCCTCCACTTT. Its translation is CASSQSGSGSSLHF.

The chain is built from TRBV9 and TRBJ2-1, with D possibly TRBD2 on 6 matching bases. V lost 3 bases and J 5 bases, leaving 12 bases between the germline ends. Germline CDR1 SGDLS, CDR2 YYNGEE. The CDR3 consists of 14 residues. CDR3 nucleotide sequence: TGTGCCAGCAGCGGGGGACTCACCAACAATGAGCAGTTCTTC. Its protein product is CASSGGLTNNEQFF.